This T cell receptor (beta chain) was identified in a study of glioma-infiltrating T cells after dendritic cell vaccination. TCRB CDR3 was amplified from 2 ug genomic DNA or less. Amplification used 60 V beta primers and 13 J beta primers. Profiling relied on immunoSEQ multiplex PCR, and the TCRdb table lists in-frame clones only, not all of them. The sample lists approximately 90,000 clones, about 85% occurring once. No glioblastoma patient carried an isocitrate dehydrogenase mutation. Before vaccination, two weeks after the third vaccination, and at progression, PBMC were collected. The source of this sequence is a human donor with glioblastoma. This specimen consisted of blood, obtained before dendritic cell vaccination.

In DNA form, the CDR3 reads TGTGCCAGCAGTTTACTGAGGAATGGACAGGGGGGAAATGAGCAGTTCTTC. This translates into CASSLLRNGQGGNEQFF. The chain recombines TRBV27 with TRBJ2-1; 10 bases are shared with TRBD1. The germline gives CDR1 MNHEY, CDR2 SMNVEV (reference sequence). This CDR3 has 17 residues. With V trimmed by 2 bases and J by 7 bases, 11 bases remained unmatched.